These T cell receptor beta chains were read from a single sample in a study of blood T cell repertoires in COVID-19. TCRdb's table, derived via immunoSEQ multiplex PCR, lists solely in-frame clones and lacks some. This table has under 100,000 clones, roughly 90% appearing once. Sequences were obtained from peripheral blood. All receptors come from an older woman with acute or convalescent COVID-19. CDR3s include the opening cysteine and the closing phenylalanine or tryptophan. Each record gives: D gene, J gene, V gene, CDR3 protein. A D gene is named only where the DNA matches it firmly.

D gene: TRBD2; J gene: TRBJ2-2; V gene: TRBV19; CDR3 protein: CASSRLAGGPDTGELFF
D gene: TRBD1; J gene: TRBJ1-3; V gene: TRBV6-6; CDR3 protein: CASSYNRDSSGNTIYF
D gene: TRBD1; J gene: TRBJ1-1; V gene: TRBV4-1; CDR3 protein: CASSQEGQLTEAFF
D gene: -; J gene: TRBJ2-1; V gene: TRBV28; CDR3 protein: CASNIQGTYNEQFF
D gene: -; J gene: TRBJ2-7; V gene: TRBV4-2; CDR3 protein: CASSQGGHYEQYF
D gene: -; J gene: TRBJ2-7; V gene: TRBV27; CDR3 protein: CASARGTYEQYF
D gene: TRBD1; J gene: TRBJ1-1; V gene: TRBV19; CDR3 protein: CASSIGQVRTEAFF
D gene: TRBD2; J gene: TRBJ2-7; V gene: TRBV28; CDR3 protein: CASSKGGLAGGKKSYEQYF
D gene: -; J gene: TRBJ1-2; V gene: TRBV28; CDR3 protein: CASSPLQGNYGYTF
D gene: TRBD2; J gene: TRBJ2-2; V gene: TRBV9; CDR3 protein: CASSVTSDPFGELFF
D gene: TRBD1; J gene: TRBJ2-7; V gene: TRBV7-9; CDR3 protein: CASSLVGTGGYEQYF
D gene: TRBD2; J gene: TRBJ2-1; V gene: TRBV19; CDR3 protein: CASSLRLAGGGNEQFF
D gene: TRBD1; J gene: TRBJ1-4; V gene: TRBV5-4; CDR3 protein: CASSVGQGTDEKLFF
D gene: TRBD1; J gene: TRBJ1-5; V gene: TRBV27; CDR3 protein: CASKGQGPQHF
D gene: TRBD2; J gene: TRBJ2-7; V gene: TRBV7-9; CDR3 protein: CASSLNLAGGDEQYF
D gene: -; J gene: TRBJ2-1; V gene: TRBV6-1; CDR3 protein: CASSEVYSGSYNEQFF
D gene: -; J gene: TRBJ1-3; V gene: TRBV18; CDR3 protein: CASSPTTGSSGNTIYF
D gene: -; J gene: TRBJ2-3; V gene: TRBV28; CDR3 protein: CASSLSGSASTDTQYF
D gene: -; J gene: TRBJ2-5; V gene: TRBV5-1; CDR3 protein: CASSLYETQYF
D gene: TRBD2; J gene: TRBJ2-3; V gene: TRBV27; CDR3 protein: CASSPTGLAIADTQYF
D gene: -; J gene: TRBJ2-3; V gene: TRBV7-8; CDR3 protein: CASSTGTSTDTQYF
D gene: -; J gene: TRBJ2-3; V gene: TRBV24-1; CDR3 protein: CATSVSGGWEADTQYF
D gene: -; J gene: TRBJ2-7; V gene: TRBV5-8; CDR3 protein: CASSLDQGLSSYEQYF
D gene: -; J gene: TRBJ2-7; V gene: TRBV28; CDR3 protein: CASSINLGSSYEQYF
D gene: TRBD1; J gene: TRBJ1-1; V gene: TRBV5-6; CDR3 protein: CASRSTGGSEAFF
D gene: -; J gene: TRBJ1-1; V gene: TRBV28; CDR3 protein: CASSFRSLNTEAFF
D gene: -; J gene: TRBJ2-1; V gene: TRBV13; CDR3 protein: CASSFLGGAYNEQFF
D gene: TRBD1; J gene: TRBJ1-1; V gene: TRBV5-5; CDR3 protein: CASTKTGGPEAFF
D gene: TRBD1; J gene: TRBJ1-4; V gene: TRBV6-5; CDR3 protein: CASRDPGQGSEKLFF
D gene: TRBD2; J gene: TRBJ2-1; V gene: TRBV5-6; CDR3 protein: CASSSTSGGSKYEQFF
D gene: -; J gene: TRBJ2-2; V gene: TRBV11-3; CDR3 protein: CASSLGVGAGTTNTGELFF
D gene: TRBD2; J gene: TRBJ2-5; V gene: TRBV6-5; CDR3 protein: CASVFSGRVGTQYF
D gene: TRBD2; J gene: TRBJ2-3; V gene: TRBV3-1/TRBV3-2; CDR3 protein: CASSLLAGGPDTQYF
D gene: -; J gene: TRBJ1-5; V gene: TRBV19; CDR3 protein: CASRETGTTSNQPQHF
D gene: -; J gene: TRBJ2-4; V gene: TRBV4-2; CDR3 protein: CASSQELAFSAKNIQYF
D gene: -; J gene: TRBJ2-3; V gene: TRBV24-1; CDR3 protein: CATSDWPDSRTDTQYF
D gene: TRBD1; J gene: TRBJ2-5; V gene: TRBV6-5; CDR3 protein: CASRSPGQGKGTQYF
D gene: -; J gene: TRBJ2-3; V gene: TRBV5-4; CDR3 protein: CASSPGVSTDTQYF
D gene: -; J gene: TRBJ1-1; V gene: TRBV19; CDR3 protein: CASSTGTRNTEAFF
D gene: -; J gene: TRBJ2-1; V gene: TRBV28; CDR3 protein: CASSSLIADSYNEQFF
D gene: TRBD2; J gene: TRBJ2-1; V gene: TRBV5-1; CDR3 protein: CASSARTSGGPNKSYNEQFF
D gene: -; J gene: TRBJ1-2; V gene: TRBV5-1; CDR3 protein: CASSLDPTDLYGYTF